This T cell receptor beta chain was identified in a study of T cells in Graves' hyperthyroidism and ophthalmopathy. General study points: The model's output predicted ophthalmopathy at a median of roughly seven months prior to onset. In simple terms, a model built on 13 V-J features told ophthalmopathy apart from stable hyperthyroidism. In the blood, most expanded thyroid clonotypes above 0.001 appeared as well.

This clonotype was counted between two and nine times. Antigen specificity is unknown. Trimming shortened V by 4 bases and J by 5 bases, and 14 bases separated the two germline ends. Germline CDR1 and CDR2: MGHRA and YSYEKL. The CDR3 has 14 residues. RNA transcripts gave rise to amplified TCR beta CDR3 regions. Researchers ran a first-round RT-PCR on the TCR CDR3 using the HTBI primer set. Each CDR3 protein gets one entry after TCRdb re-called the multiplex PCR reads with MiXCR. The table records under 600,000 distinct CDR3 sequences, about a sixth of them present only once. Sequencing input: blood. The sequence derives from a woman aged 35 to 49 with Graves' ophthalmopathy. The chain uses TRBV4-1 and TRBJ1-2; a possible D gene is TRBD1 (5 bases). In DNA form, the CDR3 reads TGCGCCAGCAGCCCCGGACCCCGGGGGTATGGCTACACCTTC. It codes for CASSPGPRGYGYTF.